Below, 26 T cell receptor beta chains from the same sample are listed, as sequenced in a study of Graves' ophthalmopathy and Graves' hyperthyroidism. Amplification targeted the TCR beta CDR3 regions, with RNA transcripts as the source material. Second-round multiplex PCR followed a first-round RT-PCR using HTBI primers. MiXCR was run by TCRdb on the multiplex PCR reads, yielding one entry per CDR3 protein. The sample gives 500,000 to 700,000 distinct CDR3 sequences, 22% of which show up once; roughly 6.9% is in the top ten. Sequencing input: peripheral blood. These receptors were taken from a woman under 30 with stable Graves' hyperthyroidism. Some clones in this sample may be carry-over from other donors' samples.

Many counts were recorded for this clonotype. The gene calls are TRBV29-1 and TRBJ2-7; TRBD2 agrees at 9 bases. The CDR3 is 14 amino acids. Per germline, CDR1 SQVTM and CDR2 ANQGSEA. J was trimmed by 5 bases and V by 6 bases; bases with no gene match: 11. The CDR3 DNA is TGCAGCGTCCAGCCCTTAGCGGGAGTCCACGAGCAGTACTTC. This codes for CSVQPLAGVHEQYF.

CDR3 nucleotides: TGTGCCAGCAGCCAAGAGAGTCCGGTTCTCCCGAGGGAGACCCAGTACTTC. Translated: CASSQESPVLPRETQYF. This chain uses TRBV3-1 with TRBJ2-5; unclear D gene. CDR3 length: 17 amino acids. V was shortened by 0 bases and J by 5 bases, with 19 bases between the two germline ends. Germline V gene data show CDR1 as LGHDT and CDR2 as YNNKEL (reference sequence).

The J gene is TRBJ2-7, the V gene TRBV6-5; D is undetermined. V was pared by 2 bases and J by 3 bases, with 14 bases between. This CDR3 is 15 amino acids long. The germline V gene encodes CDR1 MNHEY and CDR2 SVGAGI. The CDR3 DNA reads TGTGCCAGCAGTTACGCGATAGACTCGATCTACGAGCAGTACTTC. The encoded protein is CASSYAIDSIYEQYF.

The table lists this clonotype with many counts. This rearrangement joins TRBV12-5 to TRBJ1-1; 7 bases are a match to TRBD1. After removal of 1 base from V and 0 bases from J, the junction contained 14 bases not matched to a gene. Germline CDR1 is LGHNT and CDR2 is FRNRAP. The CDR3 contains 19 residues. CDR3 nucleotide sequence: TGTGCTAGTGGTTTGGGGGAACAGGGGCTCGGACCAATGAACACTGAAGCTTTCTTT. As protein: CASGLGEQGLGPMNTEAFF.

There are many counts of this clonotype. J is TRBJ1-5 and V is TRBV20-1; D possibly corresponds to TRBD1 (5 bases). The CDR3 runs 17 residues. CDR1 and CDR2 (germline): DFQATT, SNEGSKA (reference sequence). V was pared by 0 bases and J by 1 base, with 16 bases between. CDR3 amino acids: CSARDDRTGGSNQPQHF. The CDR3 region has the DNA TGCAGTGCTAGAGATGACCGGACGGGGGGAAGCAATCAGCCCCAGCATTTT.

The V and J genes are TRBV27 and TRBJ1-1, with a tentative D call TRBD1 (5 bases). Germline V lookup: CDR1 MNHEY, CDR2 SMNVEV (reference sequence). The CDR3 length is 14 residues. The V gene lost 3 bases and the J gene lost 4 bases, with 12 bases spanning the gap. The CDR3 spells CASSLGGFSTEAFF. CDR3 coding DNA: TGTGCCAGCAGTTTGGGGGGGTTTTCCACTGAAGCTTTCTTT.

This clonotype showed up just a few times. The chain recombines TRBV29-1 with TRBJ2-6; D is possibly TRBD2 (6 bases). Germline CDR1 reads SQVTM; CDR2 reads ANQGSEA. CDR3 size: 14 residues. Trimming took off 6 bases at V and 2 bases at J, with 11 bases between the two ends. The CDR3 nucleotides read TGCAGCGTCTCCAGGGAGGCTGGGGCCAACGTCCTGACTTTC. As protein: CSVSREAGANVLTF.

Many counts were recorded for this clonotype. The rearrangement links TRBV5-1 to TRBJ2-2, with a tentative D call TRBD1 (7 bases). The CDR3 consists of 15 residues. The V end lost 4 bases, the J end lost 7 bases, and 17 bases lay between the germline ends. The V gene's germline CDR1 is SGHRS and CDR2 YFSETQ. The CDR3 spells CASSLQGGSGGELFF. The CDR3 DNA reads TGCGCCAGCAGCCTGCAGGGGGGCAGTGGCGGGGAGCTGTTTTTT.

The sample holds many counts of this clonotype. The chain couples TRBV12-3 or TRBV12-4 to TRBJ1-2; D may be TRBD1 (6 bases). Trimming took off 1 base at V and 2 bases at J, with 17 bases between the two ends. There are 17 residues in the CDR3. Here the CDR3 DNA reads TGTGCCAGCAGTTTAGTAGGGGGATGGAGCCGAAACTATGGCTACACCTTC. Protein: CASSLVGGWSRNYGYTF.

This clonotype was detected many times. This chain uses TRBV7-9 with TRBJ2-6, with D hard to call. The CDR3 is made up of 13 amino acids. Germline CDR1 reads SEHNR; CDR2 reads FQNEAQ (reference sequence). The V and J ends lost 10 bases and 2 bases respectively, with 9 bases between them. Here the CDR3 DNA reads TGTGCCACCTTAATACCTGGGGCCAACGTCCTGACTTTC. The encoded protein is CATLIPGANVLTF.

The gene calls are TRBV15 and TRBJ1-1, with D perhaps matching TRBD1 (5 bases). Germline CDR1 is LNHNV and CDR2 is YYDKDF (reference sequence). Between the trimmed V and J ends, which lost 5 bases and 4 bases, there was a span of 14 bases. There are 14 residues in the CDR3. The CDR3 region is CATSLSGGGTEAFF. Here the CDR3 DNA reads TGTGCCACCAGCCTATCGGGGGGGGGCACTGAAGCTTTCTTT. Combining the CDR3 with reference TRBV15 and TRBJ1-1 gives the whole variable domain DAMVIQNPRYQVTQFGKPVTLSCSQTLNHNVMYWYQQKSSQAPKLLFHYYDKDFNNEADTPDNFQSRRPNTSFCFLDIRSPGLGDTAMYLCATSLSGGGTEAFFGQGTRLTVV.

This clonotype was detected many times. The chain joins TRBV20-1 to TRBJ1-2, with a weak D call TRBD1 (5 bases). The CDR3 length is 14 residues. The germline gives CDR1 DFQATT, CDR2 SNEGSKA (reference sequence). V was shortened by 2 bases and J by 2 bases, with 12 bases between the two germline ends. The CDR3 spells CSARSGDLNYGYTF. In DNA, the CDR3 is TGCAGTGCTAGAAGTGGGGACCTCAACTATGGCTACACCTTC.

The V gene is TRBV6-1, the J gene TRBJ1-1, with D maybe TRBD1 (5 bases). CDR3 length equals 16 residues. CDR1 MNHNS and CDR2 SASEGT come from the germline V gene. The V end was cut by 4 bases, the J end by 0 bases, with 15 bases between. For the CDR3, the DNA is TGTGCCAGCAGTGGCGAGGGACGGCCAATGAACACTGAAGCTTTCTTT. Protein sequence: CASSGEGRPMNTEAFF.

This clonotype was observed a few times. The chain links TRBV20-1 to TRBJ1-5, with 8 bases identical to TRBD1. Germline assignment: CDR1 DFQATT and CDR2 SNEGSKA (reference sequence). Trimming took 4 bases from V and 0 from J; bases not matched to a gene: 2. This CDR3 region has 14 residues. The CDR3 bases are TGCAGTGCTATACAGGGGGTTAGCAATCAGCCCCAGCATTTT. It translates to CSAIQGVSNQPQHF.

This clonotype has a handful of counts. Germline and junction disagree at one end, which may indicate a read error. For the CDR3, the DNA is TGCGGCGTTGAAACAGGGTACGAGTCCAACACTGAAGCTTTCTTT. This gives the protein CGVETGYESNTEAFF. V gene TRBV29-1 combines with J gene TRBJ1-1, with D possibly TRBD1 on 6 matching bases. The CDR3 has 15 amino acids. Per germline, CDR1 SQVTM and CDR2 ANQGSEA.

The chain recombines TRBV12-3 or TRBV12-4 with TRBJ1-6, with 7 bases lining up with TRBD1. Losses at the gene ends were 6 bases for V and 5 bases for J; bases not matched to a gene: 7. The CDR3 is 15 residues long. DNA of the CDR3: TGTGCCAGCAGCAGGGGGTTATTCCATAATTCACCCCTCCACTTT. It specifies CASSRGLFHNSPLHF.

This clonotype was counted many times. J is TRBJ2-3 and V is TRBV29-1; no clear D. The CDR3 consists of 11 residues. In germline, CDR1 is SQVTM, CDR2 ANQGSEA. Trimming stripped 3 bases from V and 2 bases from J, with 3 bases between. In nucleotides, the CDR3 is TGCAGCGTTGACCCCACAGATACGCAGTATTTT. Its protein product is CSVDPTDTQYF.

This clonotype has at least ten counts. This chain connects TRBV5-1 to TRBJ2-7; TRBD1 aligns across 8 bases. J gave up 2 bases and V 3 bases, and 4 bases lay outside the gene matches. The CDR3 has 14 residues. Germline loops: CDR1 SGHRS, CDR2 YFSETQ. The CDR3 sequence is CASSSGGNAYEQYF. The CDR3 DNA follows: TGCGCCAGCAGCTCAGGGGGCAACGCCTACGAGCAGTACTTC.

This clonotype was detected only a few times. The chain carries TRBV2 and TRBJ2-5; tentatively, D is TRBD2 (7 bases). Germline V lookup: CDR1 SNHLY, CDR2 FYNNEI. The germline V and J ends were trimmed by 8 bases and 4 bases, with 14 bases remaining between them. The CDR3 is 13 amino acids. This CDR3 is CASWRGGGETQYF. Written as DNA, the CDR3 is TGTGCCAGCTGGAGGGGAGGGGGAGAGACCCAGTACTTC.

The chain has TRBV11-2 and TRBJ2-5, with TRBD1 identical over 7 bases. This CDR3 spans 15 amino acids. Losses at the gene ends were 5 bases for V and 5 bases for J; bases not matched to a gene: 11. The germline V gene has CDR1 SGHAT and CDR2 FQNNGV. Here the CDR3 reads CASSIGTVDRETQYF. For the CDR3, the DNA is TGTGCCAGCAGCATAGGGACAGTAGACCGGGAGACCCAGTACTTC.

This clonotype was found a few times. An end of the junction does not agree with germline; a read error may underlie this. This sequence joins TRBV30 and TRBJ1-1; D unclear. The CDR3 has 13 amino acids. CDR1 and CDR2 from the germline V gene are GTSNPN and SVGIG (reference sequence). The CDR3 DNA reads TGTGCCTGGAGTCAGGCCATGAACACTGAAGCTTCCTTT. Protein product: CAWSQAMNTEASF.

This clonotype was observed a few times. The CDR3 protein is CASSQLFSQGVYEQYF. As DNA, the CDR3 is TGTGCCAGCAGCCAACTTTTCAGTCAGGGGGTCTACGAGCAGTACTTC. This chain links TRBV11-1 with TRBJ2-7, with TRBD1 matching over 7 bases. Trimming took 5 bases from V and 3 from J; bases not matched to a gene: 13. Germline CDR1 reads SGHAT; CDR2 reads FQDESV (reference sequence). This CDR3 region has 16 residues.

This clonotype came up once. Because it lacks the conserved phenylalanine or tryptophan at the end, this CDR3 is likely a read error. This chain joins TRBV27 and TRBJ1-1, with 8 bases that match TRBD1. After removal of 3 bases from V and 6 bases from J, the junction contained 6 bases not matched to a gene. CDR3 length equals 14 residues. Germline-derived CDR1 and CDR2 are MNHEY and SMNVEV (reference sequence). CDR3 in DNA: TGTGCCAGCAGTTTTCGGACAGGGAATTCTGAAGCTTTCCTT. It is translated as CASSFRTGNSEAFL.

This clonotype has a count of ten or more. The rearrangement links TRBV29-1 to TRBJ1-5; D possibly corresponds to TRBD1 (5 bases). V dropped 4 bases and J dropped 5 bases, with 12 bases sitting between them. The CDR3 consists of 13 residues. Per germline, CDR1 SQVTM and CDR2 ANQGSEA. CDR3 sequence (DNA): TGCAGCGTTGTGCTGGGGGGGGATCAGCCCCAGCATTTT. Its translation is CSVVLGGDQPQHF. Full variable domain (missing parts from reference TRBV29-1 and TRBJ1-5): SAVISQKPSRDICQRGTSLTIQCQVDSQVTMMFWYRQQPGQSLTLIATANQGSEATYESGFVIDKFPISRPNLTFSTLTVSNMSPEDSSIYLCSVVLGGDQPQHFGDGTRLSIL.

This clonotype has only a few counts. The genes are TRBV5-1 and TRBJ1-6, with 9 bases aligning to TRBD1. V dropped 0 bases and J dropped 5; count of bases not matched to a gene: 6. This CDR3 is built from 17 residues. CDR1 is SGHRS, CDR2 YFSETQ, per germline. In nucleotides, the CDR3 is TGCGCCAGCAGCTTGGGGGACAGGGAAGAAAATAATTCACCCCTCCACTTT. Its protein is CASSLGDREENNSPLHF.

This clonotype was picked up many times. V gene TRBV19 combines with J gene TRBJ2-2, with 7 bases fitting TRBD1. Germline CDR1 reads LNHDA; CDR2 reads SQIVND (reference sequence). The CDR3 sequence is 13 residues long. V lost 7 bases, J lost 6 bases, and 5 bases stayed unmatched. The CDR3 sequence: CASTPTGAGELFF. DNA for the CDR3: TGTGCCAGTACCCCTACAGGGGCCGGGGAGCTGTTTTTT.